What follows are 20 T cell receptor beta chains derived from one specimen sequenced in a study of T-cell reconstitution after alpha-beta-depleted transplantation in children. This sample's TCRbeta library carried unique molecular identifier barcodes. TCRdb re-derived calls from the PCR reads in MiXCR, one entry per CDR3 protein. The table has some 490,000 distinct CDR3 sequences, about an eighth seen once. The sample consisted of PBMCs from the stem cell graft donor, taken from the stem cell graft. Receptors were obtained from a human donor who donated a stem cell graft to a child with combined immunodeficiency.

This clonotype came up a few times. The V call is TRBV4-3, the J call TRBJ2-2, with no clear D. Germline V lookup: CDR1 LGHNA, CDR2 YSLEER. Trimming took off 0 bases at V and 0 bases at J, with 11 bases between the two ends. This CDR3 comprises 17 residues. CDR3 protein: CASSQDPMASNTGELFF. The CDR3 DNA reads TGCGCCAGCAGCCAAGACCCGATGGCGTCGAACACCGGGGAGCTGTTTTTT.

This clonotype was observed a handful of times. The rearrangement uses TRBV10-3 and TRBJ2-6; D is perhaps TRBD2 (6 bases). This CDR3 comprises 19 residues. Germline V gene data show CDR1 as ENHRY and CDR2 as SYGVKD. V shed 3 bases and J shed 0 bases, with 18 bases lying between them. CDR3 in amino acids: CAISDSGVANPSGANVLTF. The CDR3 DNA is TGTGCCATCAGTGACTCGGGGGTAGCGAATCCCTCTGGGGCCAACGTCCTGACTTTC.

V is TRBV10-3 and J is TRBJ2-3; a possible D gene is TRBD2 (5 bases). The CDR3 contains 13 residues. Germline values: CDR1 ENHRY, CDR2 SYGVKD. Trimming left V 7 bases short and J 6 bases short, with 14 bases between. CDR3 protein: CAITEGTGDTQYF. For the CDR3, the DNA is TGTGCCATCACCGAGGGTACCGGCGATACGCAGTATTTT.

This chain connects TRBV7-3 to TRBJ2-7, with 8 bases matching TRBD1. After removal of 5 bases from V and 1 base from J, the junction contained 4 bases not matched to a gene. The CDR3 loop spans 14 amino acids. Germline V gene lookup returns CDR1 SGHTA and CDR2 FQGTGA. CDR3 bases: TGTGCCAGCAGCACCACAGGGGGATCCTACGAGCAGTACTTC. Translation: CASSTTGGSYEQYF.

This clonotype has at least ten counts. This chain links TRBV29-1 with TRBJ2-4, with a weak D call TRBD2 (6 bases). The CDR3 runs to 15 residues. Germline CDR1 SQVTM, CDR2 ANQGSEA. Trimming pared 2 bases from V and 2 bases from J, leaving 13 bases between. CDR3 DNA: TGCAGCGTTGAACCGTGGGGGGAGACCAAAAACATTCAGTACTTC. It is translated as CSVEPWGETKNIQYF. The full variable domain, in which reference TRBV29-1 and TRBJ2-4 provide the parts outside the CDR3, is SAVISQKPSRDICQRGTSLTIQCQVDSQVTMMFWYRQQPGQSLTLIATANQGSEATYESGFVIDKFPISRPNLTFSTLTVSNMSPEDSSIYLCSVEPWGETKNIQYFGAGTRLSVL.

This clonotype came up many times. The V call is TRBV10-3, the J call TRBJ2-7; possible D gene TRBD1, 6 bases. V shed 5 bases and J shed 7 bases, with 24 bases lying between them. The CDR3 sequence is 16 residues long. Per germline, CDR1 ENHRY and CDR2 SYGVKD. CDR3 residues: CAISNLHRASGGEQYF. The CDR3 DNA sequence: TGTGCCATCAGTAACCTCCACAGGGCTTCTGGTGGAGAGCAGTACTTC.

This clonotype was detected ten times or more. V usage is TRBV5-1 and J usage is TRBJ1-1; 7 bases agree with TRBD1. The J segment lost 5 bases and the V segment lost 0 bases, leaving 4 bases of the junction unmatched. The CDR3 spans 14 residues. CDR1 is SGHRS and CDR2 is YFSETQ in the germline V gene. CDR3: CASSLDQGVTEAFF. The CDR3 bases are TGCGCCAGCAGCTTGGATCAGGGGGTGACTGAAGCTTTCTTT.

This clonotype appeared many times. J is TRBJ2-7 and V is TRBV7-2; tentative D call: TRBD2 (7 bases). CDR1 and CDR2 (germline): SGHTA, FQGNSA. V was trimmed by 6 bases and J by 2 bases, leaving 11 bases between them. The CDR3 covers 13 residues. The CDR3, as DNA: TGTGCCAGCAGAGGGGGGGGGACCTACGAGCAGTACTTC. Translation: CASRGGGTYEQYF. Using reference TRBV7-2 and TRBJ2-7 for the parts outside the CDR3, the full variable domain is GAGVSQSPSNKVTEKGKDVELRCDPISGHTALYWYRQSLGQGLEFLIYFQGNSAPDKSGLPSDRFSAERTGGSVSTLTIQRTQQEDSAVYLCASRGGGTYEQYFGPGTRLTVT.

The chain carries TRBV7-6 and TRBJ2-3; 14 bases align to TRBD2. The junction had 7 bases not matched to a gene; V was cut back by 3 bases and J by 5 bases. Germline V CDR1 and CDR2: SGHVS, FNYEAQ. CDR3 length: 17 residues. The CDR3 DNA sequence: TGTGCCAGCAGCTTGGCCGGACTAGCGGGAGGAGGAGATACGCAGTATTTT. It is translated as CASSLAGLAGGGDTQYF.

The chain combines TRBV2 with TRBJ2-7; possibly TRBD2 for D (6 bases). The germline V gene has CDR1 SNHLY and CDR2 FYNNEI. Between the trimmed V and J ends, which lost 5 bases and 4 bases, there was a span of 15 bases. The CDR3 has 14 amino acids. The CDR3 loop is CASSLEAAGYEQYF. The CDR3 nucleotides read TGTGCCAGCAGTTTAGAGGCGGCGGGATACGAGCAGTACTTC. The whole variable domain, filled in from reference TRBV2 and TRBJ2-7, reads EPEVTQTPSHQVTQMGQEVILRCVPISNHLYFYWYRQILGQKVEFLVSFYNNEISEKSEIFDDQFSVERPDGSNFTLKIRSTKLEDSAMYFCASSLEAAGYEQYFGPGTRLTVT.

The gene calls are TRBV7-2 and TRBJ2-2; D ambiguous. Trimming removed 2 bases at V and 3 bases at J, with 10 bases between. The CDR3 spans 15 residues. Per germline, CDR1 SGHTA and CDR2 FQGNSA. The CDR3 reads CASSLRSRYTGELFF. CDR3 sequence (DNA): TGTGCCAGCAGCTTACGTAGCCGCTACACCGGGGAGCTGTTTTTT.

This clonotype appeared a few times. The chain employs TRBV25-1 and TRBJ2-7; D remains ambiguous. This CDR3 contains 14 residues. V shed 3 bases and J shed 5 bases, with 14 bases lying between them. Germline CDR1 reads MGHDK; CDR2 reads SYGVNS. The CDR3 DNA reads as TGTGCCAGCAGTGATTATTCCGGGTCTCACGAGCAGTACTTC. Amino acids: CASSDYSGSHEQYF.

This clonotype was counted between two and nine times. The V gene is TRBV5-1, the J gene TRBJ2-7, with TRBD1 identical over 8 bases. Losses at the gene ends were 0 bases for V and 5 bases for J; bases not matched to a gene: 7. In germline, CDR1 is SGHRS, CDR2 YFSETQ. CDR3 size: 15 residues. CDR3 DNA: TGCGCCAGCAGCTTGGTCGCGACAGGGGCTAACGAGCAGTACTTC. Translation gives CASSLVATGANEQYF.

This chain connects TRBV6-5 to TRBJ2-3; D may be TRBD1 or TRBD2 (6 bases each). This CDR3 region has 15 residues. Trimming left V 2 bases short and J 2 bases short, with 11 bases between. The V gene's germline CDR1 is MNHEY and CDR2 SVGAGI. CDR3 nucleotides: TGTGCCAGCAGTTACCGAGGGGGGACCACAGATACGCAGTATTTT. This translates into CASSYRGGTTDTQYF.

The chain couples TRBV29-1 to TRBJ2-7; a possible D gene is TRBD1 (6 bases). V lost 6 bases and J 2 bases, leaving 14 bases between the germline ends. This CDR3 spans 13 amino acids. The V gene's germline CDR1 is SQVTM and CDR2 ANQGSEA. CDR3 sequence (DNA): TGCAGCGTGGGTCGACAGGCGACCTACGAGCAGTACTTC. Residues: CSVGRQATYEQYF.

This chain joins TRBV5-1 and TRBJ2-7, with D tentatively TRBD1 or TRBD2 (5 bases each). The germline V gene has CDR1 SGHRS and CDR2 YFSETQ. The CDR3 extends over 14 amino acids. V was shortened by 5 bases and J by 5 bases, with 17 bases between the two germline ends. The CDR3 spells CASRSYEGIDEQYF. The CDR3 DNA reads TGCGCCAGCAGGTCGTACGAGGGGATCGACGAGCAGTACTTC.

As concerns this clonotype: This likely comes from a read error, as the CDR3 has no conserved phenylalanine or tryptophan at its end. The chain uses TRBV10-1 and TRBJ1-1, with 12 bases fitting TRBD1. The CDR3 length is 14 residues. CDR1 WNHNN and CDR2 SYGVQD come from the germline V gene (reference sequence). Trimming at V came to 6 bases and at J to 7 bases, leaving 6 bases not matched to a gene. This CDR3 reads CASRAGQGAGEAFS. The CDR3 nucleotides are TGCGCCAGCAGGGCGGGACAGGGGGCAGGTGAAGCTTTCTCT.

This clonotype showed up many times. This rearrangement joins TRBV7-3 to TRBJ2-6, with D tentatively TRBD2 (7 bases). V lost 7 bases and J lost 4, with 17 bases in between. Per the germline V gene, CDR1 is SGHTA and CDR2 is FQGTGA. This CDR3 region has 16 residues. For the CDR3, the DNA is TGTGCCAGCACCCCGGGGGGCGCGCTCGGGGCCAACGTCCTGACTTTC. Protein sequence: CASTPGGALGANVLTF.

This clonotype was recorded at least ten times. This chain joins TRBV20-1 and TRBJ1-5; 7 bases match TRBD1. V lost 3 bases, J lost 4 bases, and 3 bases stayed unmatched. The CDR3 has 13 amino acids. Per the germline V gene, CDR1 is DFQATT and CDR2 is SNEGSKA (reference sequence). CDR3 nucleotide sequence: TGCAGTGCTAGGGGACAGCGAAATCAGCCCCAGCATTTT. It translates to CSARGQRNQPQHF.

This clonotype was recorded a few times. The chain has TRBV4-3 and TRBJ1-2; D may be TRBD1 (5 bases). Germline V gene sequence: CDR1 LGHNA, CDR2 YSLEER. The CDR3 runs to 14 residues. Trimming took 5 bases from V and 2 from J, leaving 12 bases between them. CDR3 DNA: TGCGCCAGCAGCGGCAGGGTGGAGAACTATGGCTACACCTTC. As protein: CASSGRVENYGYTF.